These T cell receptor beta chains were read from a single sample in a study of CD4 T cells in relation to SARS-CoV-2 and coronaviruses. Data came from immunoSEQ multiplex PCR; TCRdb stores just in-frame clones and leaves some out. The table includes about 23,000 clones, about 76% detected once. Which antigens these TCRs recognize remains unknown. Sequenced: CD4+ T cells from PBMCs, cultured in vitro. The receptors shown here come from a human donor in good health. The CDR3 runs from the conserved cysteine through the conserved F or W. Fields, in order: V gene, J gene, CDR3 length, CDR3 protein.

V: TRBV13
J: TRBJ2-3
length: 13
CDR3: CASSPPVTDTQYF

V: TRBV5-4
J: TRBJ2-7
length: 14
CDR3: CASSLGLGPYEQYF

V: TRBV11-3
J: TRBJ1-1
length: 13
CDR3: CASSLGGNTEAFF

V: TRBV11-2
J: TRBJ1-4
length: 16
CDR3: CASSYRPKGRNEKLFF

V: TRBV7-9
J: TRBJ1-2
length: 13
CDR3: CASSNSNSNGYTF

V: TRBV18
J: TRBJ1-1
length: 13
CDR3: CASTQQQNTEAFF

V: TRBV27
J: TRBJ1-2
length: 16
CDR3: CASRPLGKGANYGYTF

V: TRBV5-6
J: TRBJ1-1
length: 14
CDR3: CASSLEMPNTEAFF

V: TRBV12-3/TRBV12-4
J: TRBJ1-5
length: 12
CDR3: CASSVQGRSQHF

V: TRBV5-6
J: TRBJ2-7
length: 18
CDR3: CASSLFVPAILPSYEQYF

V: TRBV6-6
J: TRBJ2-4
length: 17
CDR3: CASSPTTGAFPKNIQYF

V: TRBV5-1
J: TRBJ2-3
length: 12
CDR3: CASQRGTDTQYF

V: TRBV6-2/TRBV6-3
J: TRBJ2-7
length: 12
CDR3: CASSYQAGVIYF

V: TRBV5-8
J: TRBJ2-5
length: 15
CDR3: CASSSGQLNQETQYF

V: TRBV28
J: TRBJ2-7
length: 16
CDR3: CASSPALGGLQYEQYF

V: TRBV28
J: TRBJ2-7
length: 14
CDR3: CASTKAGPDLEQYF

V: TRBV14
J: TRBJ2-1
length: 17
CDR3: CASSRGTRPGGRNEQFF

V: TRBV2
J: TRBJ2-3
length: 15
CDR3: CASSLDRGSTDTQYF

V: TRBV6-2/TRBV6-3
J: TRBJ2-7
length: 16
CDR3: CASSYSKRTPSYEQYF

V: TRBV29-1
J: TRBJ1-2
length: 14
CDR3: CSVEVPGLGDGYTF

V: TRBV9
J: TRBJ2-3
length: 17
CDR3: CASSVRPTTLFTDTQYF

V: TRBV7-2
J: TRBJ2-7
length: 14
CDR3: CASSFVGRGGEQYF

V: TRBV6-8
J: TRBJ2-1
length: 20
CDR3: CASSYLCSGGACRQFDEQFF

V: TRBV7-2
J: TRBJ2-1
length: 15
CDR3: CASSLSQGVRNEQFF

V: TRBV5-4
J: TRBJ1-4
length: 16
CDR3: CASSTGGLSSNEKLFF

V: TRBV5-8
J: TRBJ2-3
length: 14
CDR3: CASIRGRRGGTQYF

V: TRBV9
J: TRBJ2-5
length: 11
CDR3: CASGSQETQYF

V: TRBV9
J: TRBJ2-2
length: 13
CDR3: CASSVGGTGELFF

V: TRBV18
J: TRBJ2-5
length: 13
CDR3: CASSPPGSETQYF

V: TRBV6-5
J: TRBJ1-1
length: 13
CDR3: CASRTGLNTEAFF

V: TRBV9
J: TRBJ1-5
length: 15
CDR3: CASSDGVSGNQPQHF

V: TRBV29-1
J: TRBJ2-3
length: 11
CDR3: CTLEGTDTQYF

V: TRBV6-1
J: TRBJ2-3
length: 18
CDR3: CASSAGLAGGRGTDTQYF

V: TRBV30
J: TRBJ2-1
length: 11
CDR3: CAWSAYNEQFF

V: TRBV12-3/TRBV12-4
J: TRBJ2-7
length: 13
CDR3: CASSPGTSSEQYF

V: TRBV4-1
J: TRBJ1-2
length: 17
CDR3: CASSQRMTGLINYGYTF

V: TRBV7-2
J: TRBJ1-5
length: 15
CDR3: CASSPMGYSNQPQHF

V: TRBV9
J: TRBJ2-1
length: 18
CDR3: CASSVKAGGQAVYNEQFF

V: TRBV5-8
J: TRBJ1-6
length: 15
CDR3: CASSLNGWHNSPLHF

V: TRBV6-2/TRBV6-3
J: TRBJ2-5
length: 15
CDR3: CASSLGQETPGTQYF

V: TRBV6-5
J: TRBJ2-1
length: 15
CDR3: CASSMRTSGNNEQFF

V: TRBV29-1
J: TRBJ2-3
length: 14
CDR3: CSVDPIGFTDTQYF

V: TRBV27
J: TRBJ2-7
length: 15
CDR3: CASSLKPSGSNEQYF

V: TRBV3-1/TRBV3-2
J: TRBJ1-6
length: 14
CDR3: CASSQVNRDSPLHF

V: TRBV19
J: TRBJ1-5
length: 17
CDR3: CASSMYLSWQTPQPQHF

V: TRBV19
J: TRBJ1-3
length: 16
CDR3: CASSITYREPGNTIYF

V: TRBV4-3
J: TRBJ2-7
length: 14
CDR3: CASSQGNREGEQYF

V: TRBV4-1
J: TRBJ1-1
length: 15
CDR3: CASSQRTGGNTEAFF

V: TRBV30
J: TRBJ2-3
length: 16
CDR3: CAWSVPPTSDPDTQYF

V: TRBV7-2
J: TRBJ2-3
length: 14
CDR3: CASSLAGRADTQYF

V: TRBV6-6
J: TRBJ1-4
length: 14
CDR3: CASRGQGGGEKLFF

V: TRBV28
J: TRBJ1-2
length: 12
CDR3: CASSLSIYGYTF

V: TRBV9
J: TRBJ2-2
length: 16
CDR3: CASSVQTGLNTGELFF

V: TRBV12-3/TRBV12-4
J: TRBJ1-3
length: 12
CDR3: CASSLIGNTIYF